This paragraph reports one TCR beta chain. This sample stems from a study of blood T cell repertoires in COVID-19. Only in-frame clones appear in the TCRdb table, and some are missing; sequencing was by immunoSEQ multiplex PCR. This table holds some 140,000 clones, over 70% found once. The germline V and J ends were trimmed by 4 bases and 5 bases, with 11 bases remaining between them. This CDR3 has 13 residues. From germline, CDR1 is MNHEY and CDR2 SVGAGI. The chain joins TRBV6-5 to TRBJ1-1; the D gene is possibly TRBD1 (6 bases). The specimen sequenced was peripheral blood. The source is a man at least 80 years old with acute or convalescent COVID-19. CDR3 region: CASSLGGRTEAFF. The DNA for the CDR3 is TGTGCCAGCAGTTTAGGGGGAAGGACTGAAGCTTTCTTT.